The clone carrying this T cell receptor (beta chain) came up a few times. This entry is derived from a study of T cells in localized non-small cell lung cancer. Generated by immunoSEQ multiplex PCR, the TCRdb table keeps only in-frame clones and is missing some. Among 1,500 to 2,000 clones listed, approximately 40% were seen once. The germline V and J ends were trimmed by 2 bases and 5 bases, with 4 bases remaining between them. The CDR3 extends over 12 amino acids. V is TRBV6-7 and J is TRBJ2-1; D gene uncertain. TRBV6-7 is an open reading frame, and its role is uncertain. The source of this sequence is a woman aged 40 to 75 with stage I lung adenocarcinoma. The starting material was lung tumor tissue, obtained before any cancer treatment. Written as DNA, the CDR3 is TGTGCCAGCAGTTACATAGACAATGAGCAGTTCTTC. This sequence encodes CASSYIDNEQFF.